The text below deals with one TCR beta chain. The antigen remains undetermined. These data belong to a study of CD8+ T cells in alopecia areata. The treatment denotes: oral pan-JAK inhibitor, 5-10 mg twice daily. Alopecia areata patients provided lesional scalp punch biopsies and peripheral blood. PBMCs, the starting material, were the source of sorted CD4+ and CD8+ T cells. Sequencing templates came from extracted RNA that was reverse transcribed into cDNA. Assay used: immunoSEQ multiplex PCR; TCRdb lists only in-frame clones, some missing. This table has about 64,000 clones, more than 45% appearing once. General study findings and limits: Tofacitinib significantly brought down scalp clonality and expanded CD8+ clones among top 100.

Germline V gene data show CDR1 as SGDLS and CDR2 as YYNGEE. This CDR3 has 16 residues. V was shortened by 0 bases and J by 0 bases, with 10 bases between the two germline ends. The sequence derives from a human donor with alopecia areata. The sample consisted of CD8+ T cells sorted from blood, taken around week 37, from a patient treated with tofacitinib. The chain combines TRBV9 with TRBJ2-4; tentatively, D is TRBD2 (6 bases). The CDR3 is CASSVDGGLAKNIQYF. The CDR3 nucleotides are TGTGCCAGCAGCGTAGACGGGGGACTAGCCAAAAACATTCAGTACTTC.